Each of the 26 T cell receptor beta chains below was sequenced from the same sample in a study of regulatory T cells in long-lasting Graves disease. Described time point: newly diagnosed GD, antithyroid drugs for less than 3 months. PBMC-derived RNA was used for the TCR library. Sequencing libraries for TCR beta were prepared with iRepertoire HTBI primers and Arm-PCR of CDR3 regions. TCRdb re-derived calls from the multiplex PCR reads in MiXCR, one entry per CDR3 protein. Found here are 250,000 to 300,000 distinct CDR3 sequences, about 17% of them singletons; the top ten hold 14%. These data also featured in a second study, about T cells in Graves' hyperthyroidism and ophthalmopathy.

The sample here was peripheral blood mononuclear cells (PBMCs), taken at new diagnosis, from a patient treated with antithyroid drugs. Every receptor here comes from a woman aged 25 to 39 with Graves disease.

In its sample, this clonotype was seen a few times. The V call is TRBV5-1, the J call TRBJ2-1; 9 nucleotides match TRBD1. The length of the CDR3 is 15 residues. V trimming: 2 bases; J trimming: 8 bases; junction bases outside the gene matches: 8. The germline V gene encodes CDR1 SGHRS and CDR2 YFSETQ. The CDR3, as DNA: TGCGCCAGCAGCTTCGAGGACAGGGGAATCCATGAGCAGTTCTTC. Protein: CASSFEDRGIHEQFF.

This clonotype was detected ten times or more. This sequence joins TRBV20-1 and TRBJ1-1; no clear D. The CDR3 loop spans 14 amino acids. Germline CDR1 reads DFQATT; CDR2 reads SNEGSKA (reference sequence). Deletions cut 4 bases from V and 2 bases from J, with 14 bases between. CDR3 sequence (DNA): TGCAGTGCTACGGCAAGGACGGCCAACACTGAAGCTTTCTTT. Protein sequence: CSATARTANTEAFF.

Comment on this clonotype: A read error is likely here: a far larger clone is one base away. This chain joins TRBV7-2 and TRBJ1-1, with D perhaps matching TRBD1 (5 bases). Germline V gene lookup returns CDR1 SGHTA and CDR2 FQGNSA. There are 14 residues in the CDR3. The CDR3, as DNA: TGTGCCAGCAGCAGGGGATTCCTGAACACTGGAGCTTTCTTT. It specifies CASSRGFLNTGAFF.

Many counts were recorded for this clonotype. The DNA of the CDR3 is TGTGCCATCAGTGATGAGAGAGATACGCAGTATTTT. Translation gives CAISDERDTQYF. This chain joins TRBV10-3 and TRBJ2-3; D gene uncertain. Germline CDR1 reads ENHRY; CDR2 reads SYGVKD. The CDR3 is 12 amino acids. Trimming stripped 3 bases from V and 5 bases from J, with 6 bases between.

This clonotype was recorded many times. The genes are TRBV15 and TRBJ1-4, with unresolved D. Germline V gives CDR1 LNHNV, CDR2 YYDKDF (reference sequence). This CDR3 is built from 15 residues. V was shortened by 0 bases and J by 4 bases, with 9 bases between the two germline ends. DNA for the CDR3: TGTGCCACCAGCAGAGAACAGCCAAGTAATGAAAAACTGTTTTTT. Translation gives CATSREQPSNEKLFF.

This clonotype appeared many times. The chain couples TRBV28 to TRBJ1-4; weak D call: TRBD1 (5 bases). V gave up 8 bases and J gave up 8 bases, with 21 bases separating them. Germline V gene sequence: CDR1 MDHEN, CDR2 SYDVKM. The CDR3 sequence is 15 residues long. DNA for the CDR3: TGTGCCAGCTCCCCCCCCGGGCAGGGTTGGGAAAAACTGTTTTTT. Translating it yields CASSPPGQGWEKLFF.

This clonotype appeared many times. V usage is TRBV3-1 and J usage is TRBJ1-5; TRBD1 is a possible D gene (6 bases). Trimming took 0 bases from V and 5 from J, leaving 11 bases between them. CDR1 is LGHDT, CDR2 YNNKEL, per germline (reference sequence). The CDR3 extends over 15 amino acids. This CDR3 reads CASSQDWGRDQPQHF. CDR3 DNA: TGTGCCAGCAGCCAAGATTGGGGGCGCGATCAGCCCCAGCATTTT.

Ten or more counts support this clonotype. CDR3 loop: CSVRGDARYEQYF. CDR3 nucleotide sequence: TGCAGCGTTCGTGGGGACGCCCGGTACGAGCAGTACTTC. The chain has TRBV29-1 and TRBJ2-7; perhaps D is TRBD1 or TRBD2 (5 bases each). CDR3 length: 13 amino acids. V was cut by 5 bases and J by 4 bases, with 15 bases left in between. Germline values: CDR1 SQVTM, CDR2 ANQGSEA.

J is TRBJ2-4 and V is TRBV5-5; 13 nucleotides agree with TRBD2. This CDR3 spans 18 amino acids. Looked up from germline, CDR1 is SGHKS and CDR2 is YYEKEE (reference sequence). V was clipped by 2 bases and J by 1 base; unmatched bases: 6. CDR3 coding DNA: TGTGCCAGCAGCTTACTAGCGGGGGGGCTTTCGGCCAAAAACATTCAGTACTTC. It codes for CASSLLAGGLSAKNIQYF. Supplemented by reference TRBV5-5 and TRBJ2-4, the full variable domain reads DAGVTQSPTHLIKTRGQQVTLRCSPISGHKSVSWYQQVLGQGPQFIFQYYEKEERGRGNFPDRFSARQFPNYSSELNVNALLLGDSALYLCASSLLAGGLSAKNIQYFGAGTRLSVL.

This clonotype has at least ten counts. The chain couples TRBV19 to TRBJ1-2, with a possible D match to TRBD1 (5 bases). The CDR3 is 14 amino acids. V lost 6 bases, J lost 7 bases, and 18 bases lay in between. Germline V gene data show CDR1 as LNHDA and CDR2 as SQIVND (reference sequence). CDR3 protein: CASRPIQGKSGYTF. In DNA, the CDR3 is TGTGCCAGTAGACCTATCCAGGGAAAATCTGGCTACACCTTC. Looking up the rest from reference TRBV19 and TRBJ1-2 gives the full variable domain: DGGITQSPKYLFRKEGQNVTLSCEQNLNHDAMYWYRQDPGQGLRLIYYSQIVNDFQKGDIAEGYSVSREKKESFPLTVTSAQKNPTAFYLCASRPIQGKSGYTFGSGTRLTVV.

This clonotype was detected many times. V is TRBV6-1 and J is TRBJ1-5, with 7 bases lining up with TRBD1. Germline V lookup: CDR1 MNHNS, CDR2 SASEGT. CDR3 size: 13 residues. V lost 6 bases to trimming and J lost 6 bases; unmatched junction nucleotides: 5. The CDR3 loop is CASSRQGSQPQHF. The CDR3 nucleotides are TGTGCCAGCAGCCGACAGGGCAGTCAGCCCCAGCATTTT.

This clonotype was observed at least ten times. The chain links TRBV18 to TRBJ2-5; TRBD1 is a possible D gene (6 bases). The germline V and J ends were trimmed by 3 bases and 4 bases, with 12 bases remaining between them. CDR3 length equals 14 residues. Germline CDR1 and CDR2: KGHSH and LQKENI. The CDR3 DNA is TGTGCCAGCTCACCTACGGCAGGGGCAGAGACCCAGTACTTC. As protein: CASSPTAGAETQYF.

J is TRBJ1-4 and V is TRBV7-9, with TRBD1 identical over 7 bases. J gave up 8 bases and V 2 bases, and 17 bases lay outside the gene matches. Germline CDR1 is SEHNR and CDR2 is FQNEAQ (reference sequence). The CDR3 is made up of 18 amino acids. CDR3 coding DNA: TGTGCCAGCAGCTTAACCGGGTTTGTCCACAGGGGCGAAGAAAAACTGTTTTTT. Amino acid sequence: CASSLTGFVHRGEEKLFF. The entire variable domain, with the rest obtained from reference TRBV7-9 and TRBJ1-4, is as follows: DTGVSQNPRHKITKRGQNVTFRCDPISEHNRLYWYRQTLGQGPEFLTYFQNEAQLEKSRLLSDRFSAERPKGSFSTLEIQRTEQGDSAMYLCASSLTGFVHRGEEKLFFGSGTQLSVL.

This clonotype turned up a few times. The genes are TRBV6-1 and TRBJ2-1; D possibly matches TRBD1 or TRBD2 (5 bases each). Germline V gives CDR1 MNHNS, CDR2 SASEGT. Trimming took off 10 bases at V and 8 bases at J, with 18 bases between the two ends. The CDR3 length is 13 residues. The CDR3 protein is CATLFGARDEQFF. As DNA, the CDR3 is TGTGCCACCCTATTCGGGGCCAGGGATGAGCAGTTCTTC.

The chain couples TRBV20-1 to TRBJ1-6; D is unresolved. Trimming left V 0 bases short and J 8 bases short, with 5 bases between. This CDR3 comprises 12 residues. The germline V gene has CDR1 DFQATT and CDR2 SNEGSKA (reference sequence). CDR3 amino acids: CSARDPYSPLHF. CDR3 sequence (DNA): TGCAGTGCTAGAGACCCATATTCACCCCTCCACTTT.

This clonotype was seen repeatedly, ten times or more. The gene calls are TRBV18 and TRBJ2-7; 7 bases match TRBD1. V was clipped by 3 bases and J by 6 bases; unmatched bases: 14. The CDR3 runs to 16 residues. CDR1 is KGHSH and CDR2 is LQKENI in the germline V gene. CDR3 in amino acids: CASSPVGQGVSGEQYF. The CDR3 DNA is TGTGCCAGCTCACCGGTGGGGCAGGGGGTTTCTGGCGAGCAGTACTTC.

The DNA of the CDR3 is TGTGCCACCACGGGAAGGTCAACTAATGAAAAACTGTTTTTT. This translates into CATTGRSTNEKLFF. The chain recombines TRBV15 with TRBJ1-4, with D uncertain. The CDR3 is 14 amino acids. Trimming removed 7 bases from V and 0 bases from J, with 9 bases in between. Germline-derived CDR1 and CDR2 are LNHNV and YYDKDF (reference sequence).

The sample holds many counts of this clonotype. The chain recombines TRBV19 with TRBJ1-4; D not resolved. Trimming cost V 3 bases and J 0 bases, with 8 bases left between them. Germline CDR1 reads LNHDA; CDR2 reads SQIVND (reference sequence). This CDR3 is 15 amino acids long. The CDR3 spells CASSIADTTNEKLFF. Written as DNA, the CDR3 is TGTGCCAGTAGTATTGCGGATACAACTAATGAAAAACTGTTTTTT.

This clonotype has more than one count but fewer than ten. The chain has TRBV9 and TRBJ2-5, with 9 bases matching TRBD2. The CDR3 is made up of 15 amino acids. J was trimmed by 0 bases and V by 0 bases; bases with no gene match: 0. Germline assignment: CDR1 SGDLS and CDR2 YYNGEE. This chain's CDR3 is CASSVGGGDQETQYF. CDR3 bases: TGTGCCAGCAGCGTAGGCGGGGGGGACCAAGAGACCCAGTACTTC.

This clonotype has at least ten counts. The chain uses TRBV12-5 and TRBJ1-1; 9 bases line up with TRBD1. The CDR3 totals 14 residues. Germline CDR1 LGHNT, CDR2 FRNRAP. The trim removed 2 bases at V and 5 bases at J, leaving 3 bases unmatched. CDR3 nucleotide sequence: TGTGCTAGTGGTTTGCCCGGACAGGGGACTGAAGCTTTCTTT. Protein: CASGLPGQGTEAFF.

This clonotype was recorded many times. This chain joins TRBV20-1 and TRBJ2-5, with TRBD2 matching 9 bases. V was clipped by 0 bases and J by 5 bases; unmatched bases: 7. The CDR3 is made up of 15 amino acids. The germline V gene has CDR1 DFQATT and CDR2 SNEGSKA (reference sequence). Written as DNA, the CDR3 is TGCAGTGCTAGAGATCCAGCGGGGGGTTGGGAGACCCAGTACTTC. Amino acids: CSARDPAGGWETQYF.

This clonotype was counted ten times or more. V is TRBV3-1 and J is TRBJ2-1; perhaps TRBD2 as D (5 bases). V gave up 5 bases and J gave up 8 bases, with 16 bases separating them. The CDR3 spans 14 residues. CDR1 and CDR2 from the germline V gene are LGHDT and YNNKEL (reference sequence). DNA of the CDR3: TGTGCCAGCAGCACAGAACCACGGGATGATGAGCAGTTCTTC. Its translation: CASSTEPRDDEQFF.

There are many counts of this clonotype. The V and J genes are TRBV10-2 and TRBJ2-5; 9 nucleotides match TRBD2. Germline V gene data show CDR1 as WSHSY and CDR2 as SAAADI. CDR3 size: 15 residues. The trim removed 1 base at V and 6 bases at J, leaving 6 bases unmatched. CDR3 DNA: TGCGCCAGCAGTGAGTTCATGACTAGCGGACAGACCCAGTACTTC. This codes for CASSEFMTSGQTQYF.

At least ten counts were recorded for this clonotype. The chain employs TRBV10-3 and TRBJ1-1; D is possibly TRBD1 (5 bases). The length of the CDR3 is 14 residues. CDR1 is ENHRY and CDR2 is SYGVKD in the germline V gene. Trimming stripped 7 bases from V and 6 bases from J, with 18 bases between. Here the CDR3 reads CAITTGQEASEAFF. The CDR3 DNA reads TGTGCCATCACTACGGGGCAGGAGGCGTCTGAAGCTTTCTTT.

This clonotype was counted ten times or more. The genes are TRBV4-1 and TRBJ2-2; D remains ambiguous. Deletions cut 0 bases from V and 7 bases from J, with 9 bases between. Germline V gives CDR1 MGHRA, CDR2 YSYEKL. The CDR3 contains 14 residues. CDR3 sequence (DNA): TGCGCCAGCAGCCAAGATAACTTTGGCGGGGAGCTGTTTTTT. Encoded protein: CASSQDNFGGELFF.

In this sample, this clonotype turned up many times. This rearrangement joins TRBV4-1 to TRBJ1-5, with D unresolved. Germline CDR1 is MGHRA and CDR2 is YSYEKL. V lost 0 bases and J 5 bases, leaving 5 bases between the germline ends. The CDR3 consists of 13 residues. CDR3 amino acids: CASSQDRHQPQHF. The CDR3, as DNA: TGCGCCAGCAGCCAAGACAGACATCAGCCCCAGCATTTT.